The entry below gives a single T cell receptor (beta chain) sequence along with its context. Its antigen is still unknown. Preparation of the TCRbeta library involved a method that used unique molecular identifiers. Using its own MiXCR run on the PCR reads, TCRdb lists one record per CDR3 protein. The table shows fewer than 150,000 distinct CDR3 sequences, with approximately 8.7% occurring only once. These data are taken from a study of T-cell reconstitution after alpha-beta-depleted transplantation in children. The V end was cut by 5 bases, the J end by 0 bases, with 8 bases between. Germline-derived CDR1 and CDR2 are DFQATT and SNEGSKA (reference sequence). This CDR3 spans 13 amino acids. Study-wide points: Several hundred rapidly expanded clones from non-depleted graft cells reportedly supplied alpha-beta T cells about two months post-transplant.

The source was PBMCs, mostly from graft donor cells, collected 180 days after TCRalphabeta/CD19-depleted stem cell transplant. The TCR sequence derives from a girl under three years old who had a stem cell transplant for combined immunodeficiency, so the T cells may come from the graft donor. The J gene is TRBJ2-1, the V gene TRBV20-1, with TRBD2 as a possible D gene (5 bases). CDR3 sequence reads: CSADRDSYNEQFF. The CDR3 nucleotides read TGCAGTGCTGACCGGGACTCCTACAATGAGCAGTTCTTC.